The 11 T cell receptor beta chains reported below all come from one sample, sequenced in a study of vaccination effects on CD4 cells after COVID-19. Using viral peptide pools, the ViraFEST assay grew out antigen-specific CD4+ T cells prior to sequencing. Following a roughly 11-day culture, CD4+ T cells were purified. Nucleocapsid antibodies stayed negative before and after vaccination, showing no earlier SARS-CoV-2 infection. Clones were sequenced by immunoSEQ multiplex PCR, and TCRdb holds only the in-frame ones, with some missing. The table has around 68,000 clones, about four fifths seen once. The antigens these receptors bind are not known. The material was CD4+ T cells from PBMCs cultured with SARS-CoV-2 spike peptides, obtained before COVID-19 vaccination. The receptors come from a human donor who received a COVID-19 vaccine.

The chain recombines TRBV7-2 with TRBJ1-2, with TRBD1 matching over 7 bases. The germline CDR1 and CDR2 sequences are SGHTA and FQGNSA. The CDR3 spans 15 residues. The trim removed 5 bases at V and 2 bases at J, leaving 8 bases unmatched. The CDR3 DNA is TGTGCCAGCAGCGCCCCCGGGACAGTCAACTATGGCTACACCTTC. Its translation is CASSAPGTVNYGYTF.

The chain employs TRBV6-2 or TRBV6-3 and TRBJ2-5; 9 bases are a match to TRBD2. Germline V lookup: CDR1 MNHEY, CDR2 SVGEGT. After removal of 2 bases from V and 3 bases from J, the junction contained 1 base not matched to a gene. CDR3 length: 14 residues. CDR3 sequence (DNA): TGTGCCAGCAGTTACGGACTAGCGAAAGAGACCCAGTACTTC. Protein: CASSYGLAKETQYF.

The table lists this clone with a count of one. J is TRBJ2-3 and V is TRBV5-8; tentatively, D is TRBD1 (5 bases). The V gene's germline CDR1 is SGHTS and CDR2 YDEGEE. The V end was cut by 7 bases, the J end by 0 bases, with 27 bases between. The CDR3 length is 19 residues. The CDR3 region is CASPGSFWGSTASTDTQYF. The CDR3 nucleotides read TGTGCCAGCCCTGGGTCTTTCTGGGGTTCGACAGCCAGCACAGATACGCAGTATTTT.

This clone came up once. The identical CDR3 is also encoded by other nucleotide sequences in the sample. The chain's CDR3 is CASSLGVRGTEAFF. CDR3 in DNA: TGCGCCAGCAGCTTGGGAGTAAGGGGTACTGAAGCTTTCTTT. This sequence joins TRBV5-1 and TRBJ1-1, with a tentative D call TRBD1 (5 bases). The CDR3 covers 14 residues. V lost 0 bases to trimming and J lost 5 bases, with 11 bases between them. Germline assignment: CDR1 SGHRS and CDR2 YFSETQ.

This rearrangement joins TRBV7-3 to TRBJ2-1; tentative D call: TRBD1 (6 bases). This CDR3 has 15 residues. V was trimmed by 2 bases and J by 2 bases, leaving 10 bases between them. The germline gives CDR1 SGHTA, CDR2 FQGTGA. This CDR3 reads CASSLGGQTYNEQFF. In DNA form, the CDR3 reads TGTGCCAGCAGCTTAGGGGGACAAACCTACAATGAGCAGTTCTTC.

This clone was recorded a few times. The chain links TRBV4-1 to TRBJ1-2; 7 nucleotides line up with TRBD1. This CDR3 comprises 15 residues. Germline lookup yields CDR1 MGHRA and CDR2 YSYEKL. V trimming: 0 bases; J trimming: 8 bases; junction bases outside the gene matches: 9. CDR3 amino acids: CASSQEMAGGWGYTF. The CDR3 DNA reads TGCGCCAGCAGCCAAGAAATGGCAGGGGGTTGGGGCTACACCTTC.

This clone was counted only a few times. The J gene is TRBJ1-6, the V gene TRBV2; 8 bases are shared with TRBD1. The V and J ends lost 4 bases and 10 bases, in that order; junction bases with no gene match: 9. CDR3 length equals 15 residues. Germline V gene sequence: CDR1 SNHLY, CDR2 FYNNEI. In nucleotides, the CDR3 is TGTGCCAGCAGTGGACAGGGGACGGGAGGGTCACCCCTCCACTTT. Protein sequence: CASSGQGTGGSPLHF.

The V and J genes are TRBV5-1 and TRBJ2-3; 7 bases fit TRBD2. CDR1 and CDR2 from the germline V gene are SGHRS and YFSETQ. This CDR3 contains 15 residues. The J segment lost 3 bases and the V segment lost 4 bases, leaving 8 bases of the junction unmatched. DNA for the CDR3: TGCGCCAGCAGCGGGGGGGAACTAGTGACAGATACGCAGTATTTT. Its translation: CASSGGELVTDTQYF.

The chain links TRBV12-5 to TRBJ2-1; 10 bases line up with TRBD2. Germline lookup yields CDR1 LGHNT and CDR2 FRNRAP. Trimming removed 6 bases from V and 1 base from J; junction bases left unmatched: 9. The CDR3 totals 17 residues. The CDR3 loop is CASGTLAGARSYNEQFF. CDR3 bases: TGTGCTAGTGGGACGCTAGCGGGGGCACGTTCCTACAATGAGCAGTTCTTC.

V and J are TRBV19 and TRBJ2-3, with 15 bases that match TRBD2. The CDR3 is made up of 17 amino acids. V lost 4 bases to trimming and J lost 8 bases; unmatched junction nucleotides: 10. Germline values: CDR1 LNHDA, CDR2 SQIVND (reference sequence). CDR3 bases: TGTGCCAGTAGTAAACGGACTAGCGGGGGGGAGACGGGTACGCAGTATTTT. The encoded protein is CASSKRTSGGETGTQYF.

The CDR3: CASGLGVSQYF. CDR3 coding DNA: TGTGCTAGTGGTTTGGGGGTTTCCCAGTACTTC. This chain joins TRBV12-5 and TRBJ2-5; D is undetermined. The V end lost 1 base, the J end lost 9 bases, and 6 bases lay between the germline ends. This CDR3 has 11 amino acids. Germline-derived CDR1 and CDR2 are LGHNT and FRNRAP.